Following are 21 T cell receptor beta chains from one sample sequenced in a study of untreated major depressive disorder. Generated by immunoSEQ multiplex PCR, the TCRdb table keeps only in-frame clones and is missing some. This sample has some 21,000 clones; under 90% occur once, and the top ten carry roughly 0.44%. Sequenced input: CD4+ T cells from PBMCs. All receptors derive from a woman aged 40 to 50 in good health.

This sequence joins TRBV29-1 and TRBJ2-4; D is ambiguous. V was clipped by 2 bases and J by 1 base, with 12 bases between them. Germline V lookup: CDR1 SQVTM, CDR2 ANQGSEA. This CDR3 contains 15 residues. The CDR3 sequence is CSVERVADAKNIQYF. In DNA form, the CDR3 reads TGCAGCGTTGAACGGGTAGCAGATGCCAAAAACATTCAGTACTTC.

The CDR3 loop is CSAREREKLFF. CDR3 in DNA: TGCAGTGCTAGAGAGCGTGAAAAACTGTTTTTT. The chain links TRBV20-1 to TRBJ1-4; D remains unclear. Trimming removed 0 bases from V and 7 bases from J, with 3 bases in between. CDR1 and CDR2 (germline): DFQATT, SNEGSKA (reference sequence). This CDR3 has 11 amino acids.

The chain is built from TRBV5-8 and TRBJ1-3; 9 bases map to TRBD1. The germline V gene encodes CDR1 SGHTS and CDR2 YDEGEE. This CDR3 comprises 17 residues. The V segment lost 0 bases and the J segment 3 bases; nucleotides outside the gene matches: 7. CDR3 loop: CASSLGSGTGSGNTIYF. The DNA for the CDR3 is TGTGCCAGCAGCTTGGGCTCCGGGACAGGGAGTGGAAACACCATATATTTT.

DNA for the CDR3: TGTGCCAGCAGTTACCGGGACATAAACTACGAGCAGTACTTC. This encodes CASSYRDINYEQYF. V is TRBV6-5 and J is TRBJ2-7; a weak D match, TRBD1 (6 bases). CDR1 is MNHEY, CDR2 SVGAGI, per germline. The length of the CDR3 is 14 residues. Trimming left V 2 bases short and J 3 bases short, with 11 bases between.

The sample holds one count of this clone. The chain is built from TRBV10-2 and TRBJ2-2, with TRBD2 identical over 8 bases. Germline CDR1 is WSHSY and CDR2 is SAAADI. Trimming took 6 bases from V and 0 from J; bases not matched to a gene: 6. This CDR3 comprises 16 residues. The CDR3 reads CASRIIAGTNTGELFF. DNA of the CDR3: TGCGCCAGCAGAATAATAGCGGGAACGAACACCGGGGAGCTGTTTTTT.

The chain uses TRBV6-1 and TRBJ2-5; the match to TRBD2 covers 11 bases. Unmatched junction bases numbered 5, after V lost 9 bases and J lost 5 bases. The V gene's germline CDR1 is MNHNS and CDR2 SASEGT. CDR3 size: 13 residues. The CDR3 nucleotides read TGTGCCAGTTCTAGCGGGGGGTGGGAGACCCAGTACTTC. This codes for CASSSGGWETQYF.

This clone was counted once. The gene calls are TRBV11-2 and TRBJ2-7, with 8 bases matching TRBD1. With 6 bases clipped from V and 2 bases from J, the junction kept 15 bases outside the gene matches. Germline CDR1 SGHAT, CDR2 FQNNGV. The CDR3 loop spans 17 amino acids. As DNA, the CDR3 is TGTGCCAGCAGATTAACGGCCCGCGACAGGGGCCCCTACGAGCAGTACTTC. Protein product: CASRLTARDRGPYEQYF.

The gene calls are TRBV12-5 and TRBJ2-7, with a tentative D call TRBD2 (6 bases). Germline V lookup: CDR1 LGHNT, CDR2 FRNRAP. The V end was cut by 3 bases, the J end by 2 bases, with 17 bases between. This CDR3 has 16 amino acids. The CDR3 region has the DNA TGTGCTAGTGGTTTCCCCCGCGGGGATGGGGCCTACGAGCAGTACGTC. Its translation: CASGFPRGDGAYEQYV.

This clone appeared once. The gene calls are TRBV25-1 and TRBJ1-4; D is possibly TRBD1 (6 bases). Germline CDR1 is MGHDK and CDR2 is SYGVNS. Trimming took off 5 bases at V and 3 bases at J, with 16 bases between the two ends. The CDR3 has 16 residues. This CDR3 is CASSLLEGEANEKLFF. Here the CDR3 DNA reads TGTGCCAGCAGTCTCTTGGAGGGGGAAGCTAATGAAAAACTGTTTTTT.

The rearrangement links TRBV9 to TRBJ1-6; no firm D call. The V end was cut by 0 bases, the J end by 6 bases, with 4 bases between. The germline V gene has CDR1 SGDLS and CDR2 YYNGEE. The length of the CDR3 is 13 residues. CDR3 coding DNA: TGTGCCAGCAGCGTAGGGCCTAATTCACCCCTCCACTTT. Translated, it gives CASSVGPNSPLHF. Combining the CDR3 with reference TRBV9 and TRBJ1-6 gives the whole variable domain DSGVTQTPKHLITATGQRVTLRCSPRSGDLSVYWYQQSLDQGLQFLIQYYNGEERAKGNILERFSAQQFPDLHSELNLSSLELGDSALYFCASSVGPNSPLHFGNGTRLTVT.

CDR3 protein: CASGSDANTGELFF. As DNA, the CDR3 is TGTGCCAGCGGCTCAGACGCGAACACCGGGGAGCTGTTTTTT. The V call is TRBV2, the J call TRBJ2-2; D is undetermined. This CDR3 spans 14 amino acids. Trimming left V 8 bases short and J 0 bases short, with 10 bases between. The germline gives CDR1 SNHLY, CDR2 FYNNEI.

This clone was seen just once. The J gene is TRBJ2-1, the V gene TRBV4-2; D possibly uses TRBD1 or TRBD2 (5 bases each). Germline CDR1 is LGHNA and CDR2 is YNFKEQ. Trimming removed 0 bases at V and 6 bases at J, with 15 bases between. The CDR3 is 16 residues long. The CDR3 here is CASSQDRGGDFNEQFF. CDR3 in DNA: TGTGCCAGCAGCCAAGATCGTGGGGGAGACTTCAATGAGCAGTTCTTC.

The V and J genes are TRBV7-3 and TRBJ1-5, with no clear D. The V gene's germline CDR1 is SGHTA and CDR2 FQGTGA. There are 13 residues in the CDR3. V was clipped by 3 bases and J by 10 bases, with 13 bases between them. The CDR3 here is CASSLSDFEPQHF. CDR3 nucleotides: TGTGCCAGCAGCTTGAGCGATTTCGAACCCCAGCATTTT. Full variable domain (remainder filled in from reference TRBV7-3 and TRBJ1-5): GAGVSQTPSNKVTEKGKYVELRCDPISGHTALYWYRQSLGQGPEFLIYFQGTGAADDSGLPNDRFFAVRPEGSVSTLKIQRTERGDSAVYLCASSLSDFEPQHFGDGTRLSIL.

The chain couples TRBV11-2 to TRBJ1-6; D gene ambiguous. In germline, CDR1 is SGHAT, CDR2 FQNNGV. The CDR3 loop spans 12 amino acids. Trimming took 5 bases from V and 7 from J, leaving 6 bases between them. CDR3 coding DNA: TGTGCCAGCAGCCTCGAGAATTCACCCCTCCACTTT. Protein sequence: CASSLENSPLHF.

CDR3: CASSQDRSNYGYTF. CDR3 nucleotide sequence: TGCGCCAGCAGCCAAGATCGGTCTAACTATGGCTACACCTTC. V and J are TRBV4-3 and TRBJ1-2; D remains unclear. The CDR3 totals 14 residues. V dropped 0 bases and J dropped 0 bases, with 5 bases sitting between them. Germline lookup yields CDR1 LGHNA and CDR2 YSLEER.

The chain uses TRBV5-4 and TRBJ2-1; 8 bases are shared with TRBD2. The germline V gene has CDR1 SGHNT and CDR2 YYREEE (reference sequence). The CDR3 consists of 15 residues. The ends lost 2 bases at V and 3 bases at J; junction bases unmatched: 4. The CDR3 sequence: CASSFAGGLYNEQFF. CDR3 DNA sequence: TGTGCCAGCAGCTTCGCGGGGGGCCTCTACAATGAGCAGTTCTTC.

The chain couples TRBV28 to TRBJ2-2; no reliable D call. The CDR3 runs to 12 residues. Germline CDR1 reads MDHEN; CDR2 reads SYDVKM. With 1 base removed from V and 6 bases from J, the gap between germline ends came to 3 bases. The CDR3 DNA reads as TGTGCCAGCAGTTTATTAGCCGGGGAGCTGTTTTTT. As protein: CASSLLAGELFF.

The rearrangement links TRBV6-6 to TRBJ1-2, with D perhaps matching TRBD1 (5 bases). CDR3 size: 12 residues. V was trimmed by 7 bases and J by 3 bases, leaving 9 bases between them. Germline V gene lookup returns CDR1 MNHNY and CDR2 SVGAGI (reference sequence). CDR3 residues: CASTIQDYGYTF. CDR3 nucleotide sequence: TGTGCCAGCACTATACAGGACTATGGCTACACCTTC.

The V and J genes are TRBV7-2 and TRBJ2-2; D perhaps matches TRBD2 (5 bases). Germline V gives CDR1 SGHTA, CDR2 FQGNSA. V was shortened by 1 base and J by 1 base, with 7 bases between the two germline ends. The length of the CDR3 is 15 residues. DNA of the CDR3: TGTGCCAGCAGCTTAGGGAGGTTGAACACCGGGGAGCTGTTTTTT. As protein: CASSLGRLNTGELFF. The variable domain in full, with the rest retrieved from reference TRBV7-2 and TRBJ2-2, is GAGVSQSPSNKVTEKGKDVELRCDPISGHTALYWYRQSLGQGLEFLIYFQGNSAPDKSGLPSDRFSAERTGGSVSTLTIQRTQQEDSAVYLCASSLGRLNTGELFFGEGSRLTVL.

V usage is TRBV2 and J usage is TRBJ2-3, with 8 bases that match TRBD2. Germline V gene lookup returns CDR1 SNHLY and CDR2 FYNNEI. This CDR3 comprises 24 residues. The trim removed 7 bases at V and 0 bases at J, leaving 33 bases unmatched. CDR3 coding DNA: TGTGCCAGCAATCTCAGAAGAGGTTTTAGTCTTCTCGGGGGGGACGAAGCTAGCACAGATACGCAGTATTTT. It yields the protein CASNLRRGFSLLGGDEASTDTQYF.

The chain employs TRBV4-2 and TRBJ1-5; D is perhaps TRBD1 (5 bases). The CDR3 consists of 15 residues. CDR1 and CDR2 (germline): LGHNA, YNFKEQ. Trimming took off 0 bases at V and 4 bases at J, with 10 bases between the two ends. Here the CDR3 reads CASSQDVWGNQPQHF. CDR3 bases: TGTGCCAGCAGCCAAGATGTATGGGGGAATCAGCCCCAGCATTTT.